The 6 T cell receptor beta chains reported below all come from one sample, sequenced in a study of T cells in Graves' hyperthyroidism and ophthalmopathy. Researchers amplified the TCR beta CDR3 regions from RNA transcripts. Using the HTBI primer set, a first-round RT-PCR was run on the TCR CDR3. TCRdb re-called the multiplex PCR reads through MiXCR, storing one row per CDR3 protein. The table has hundreds of thousands of distinct CDR3 sequences, 45% seen once. The specimen sequenced was peripheral blood or thyroid tissue (not recorded which). All receptors derive from an adult man with Graves' disease, either hyperthyroidism or ophthalmopathy (not recorded which).

This clonotype has only one observation. The J gene is TRBJ1-4, the V gene TRBV19; tentative D call: TRBD1 (6 bases). V lost 6 bases to trimming and J lost 7 bases, with 21 bases between them. This CDR3 has 16 amino acids. Germline V CDR1 and CDR2: LNHDA, SQIVND (reference sequence). CDR3 residues: CASSHGQLLGGEKLFF. CDR3 DNA: TGTGCCAGTAGCCACGGACAGCTCCTTGGGGGTGAAAAACTGTTTTTT. The full variable domain, completed using reference TRBV19 and TRBJ1-4, is DGGITQSPKYLFRKEGQNVTLSCEQNLNHDAMYWYRQDPGQGLRLIYYSQIVNDFQKGDIAEGYSVSREKKESFPLTVTSAQKNPTAFYLCASSHGQLLGGEKLFFGSGTQLSVL.

This clonotype was seen more than once but under ten times. V and J are TRBV7-8 and TRBJ2-2; D call uncertain. Deletions cut 5 bases from V and 0 bases from J, with 10 bases between. CDR1 and CDR2 from the germline V gene are SGHVS and FQNEAQ. The CDR3 loop spans 15 amino acids. The DNA of the CDR3 is TGTGCCAGCAGCCTTCAGCTTTCGAACACCGGGGAGCTGTTTTTT. This translates into CASSLQLSNTGELFF.

The genes are TRBV2 and TRBJ1-2, with a weak D call TRBD1 (6 bases). CDR1 and CDR2 from the germline V gene are SNHLY and FYNNEI. With 8 bases removed from V and 0 bases from J, the gap between germline ends came to 19 bases. The CDR3 extends over 16 amino acids. The CDR3 DNA follows: TGTGCCAGCTCTGGTGTGGCAGGGGATACTAACTATGGCTACACCTTC. Translation gives CASSGVAGDTNYGYTF.

The V call is TRBV7-2, the J call TRBJ1-3, with unresolved D. V was pared by 5 bases and J by 2 bases, with 10 bases between. There are 14 residues in the CDR3. Germline CDR1 and CDR2: SGHTA and FQGNSA. CDR3 nucleotides: TGTGCCAGCAGCATCGGGATAGCTGGAAACACCATATATTTT. Amino acids: CASSIGIAGNTIYF.

This clonotype was found a few times. The chain employs TRBV2 and TRBJ2-5, with TRBD1 matching 9 bases. CDR3 length: 14 amino acids. CDR1 and CDR2 from the germline V gene are SNHLY and FYNNEI. V lost 7 bases to trimming and J lost 5 bases; unmatched junction nucleotides: 8. CDR3 nucleotides: TGTGCCAGCACGGGACAGGGAGGAAAGGAGACCCAGTACTTC. Translated: CASTGQGGKETQYF.

The rearrangement joins TRBV7-9 to TRBJ1-1, with 8 bases aligning to TRBD1. Trimming cost V 1 base and J 1 base; bases outside gene matches: 5. Per germline, CDR1 SEHNR and CDR2 FQNEAQ (reference sequence). The CDR3 length is 16 residues. The CDR3: CASSLGTGRENTEAFF. The CDR3 DNA reads as TGTGCCAGCAGCTTAGGGACAGGGCGGGAGAACACTGAAGCTTTCTTT. Based on the CDR3 plus reference TRBV7-9 and TRBJ1-1, the full variable domain is DTGVSQNPRHKITKRGQNVTFRCDPISEHNRLYWYRQTLGQGPEFLTYFQNEAQLEKSRLLSDRFSAERPKGSFSTLEIQRTEQGDSAMYLCASSLGTGRENTEAFFGQGTRLTVV.